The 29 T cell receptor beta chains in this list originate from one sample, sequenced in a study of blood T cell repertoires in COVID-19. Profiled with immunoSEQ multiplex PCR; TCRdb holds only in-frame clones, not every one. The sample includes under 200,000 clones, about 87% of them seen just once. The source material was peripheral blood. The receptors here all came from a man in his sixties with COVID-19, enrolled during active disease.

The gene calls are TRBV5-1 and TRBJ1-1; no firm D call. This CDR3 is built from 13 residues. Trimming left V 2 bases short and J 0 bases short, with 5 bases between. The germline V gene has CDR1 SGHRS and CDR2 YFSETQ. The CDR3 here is CASSLQMNTEAFF. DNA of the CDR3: TGCGCCAGCAGCTTACAGATGAACACTGAAGCTTTCTTT.

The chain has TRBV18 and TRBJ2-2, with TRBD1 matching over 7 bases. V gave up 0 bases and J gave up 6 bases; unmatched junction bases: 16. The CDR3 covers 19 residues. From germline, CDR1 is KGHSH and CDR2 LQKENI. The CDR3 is CASSPPNTGLQGSSGELFF. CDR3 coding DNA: TGTGCCAGCTCACCACCGAATACGGGGTTACAGGGGTCCTCCGGGGAGCTGTTTTTT.

CDR3 loop: CASSEQGLPKTQYF. Written as DNA, the CDR3 is TGTGCCAGCAGTGAGCAGGGCCTCCCGAAGACCCAGTACTTC. The V call is TRBV6-1, the J call TRBJ2-5, with D perhaps TRBD1 (5 bases). The CDR3 loop spans 14 amino acids. V dropped 3 bases and J dropped 6 bases, with 14 bases sitting between them. The germline CDR1 and CDR2 sequences are MNHNS and SASEGT.

The CDR3 DNA is TGTGCCAGCAGTCACCAACAGGGTTATGGCTACACCTTC. It codes for CASSHQQGYGYTF. The gene calls are TRBV6-2 or TRBV6-3 and TRBJ1-2, with D possibly being TRBD1 (6 bases). In germline, CDR1 is MNHEY, CDR2 SVGEGT. Trimming shortened V by 5 bases and J by 5 bases, and 12 bases separated the two germline ends. This CDR3 contains 13 residues.

In nucleotides, the CDR3 is TGTGCCAGCGTCGGGTTAGCGGGCCACACCGGGGAGCTGTTTTTT. Protein product: CASVGLAGHTGELFF. V gene TRBV7-9 combines with J gene TRBJ2-2; 7 positions match TRBD2. Germline V CDR1 and CDR2: SEHNR, FQNEAQ (reference sequence). The V segment lost 8 bases and the J segment 3 bases; nucleotides outside the gene matches: 9. CDR3 size: 15 residues. Supplemented by reference TRBV7-9 and TRBJ2-2, the full variable domain reads DTGVSQNPRHKITKRGQNVTFRCDPISEHNRLYWYRQTLGQGPEFLTYFQNEAQLEKSRLLSDRFSAERPKGSFSTLEIQRTEQGDSAMYLCASVGLAGHTGELFFGEGSRLTVL.

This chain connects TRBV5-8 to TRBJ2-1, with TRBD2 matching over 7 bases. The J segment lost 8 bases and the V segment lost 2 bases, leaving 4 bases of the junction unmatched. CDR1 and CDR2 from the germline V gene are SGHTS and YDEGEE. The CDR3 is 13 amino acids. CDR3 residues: CASSLGTMYEQFF. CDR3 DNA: TGTGCCAGCAGCTTAGGGACTATGTATGAGCAGTTCTTC.

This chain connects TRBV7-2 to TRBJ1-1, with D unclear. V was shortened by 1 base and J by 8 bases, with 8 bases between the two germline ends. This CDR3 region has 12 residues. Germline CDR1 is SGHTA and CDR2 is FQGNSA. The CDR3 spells CASSLDIAEAFF. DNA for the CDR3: TGTGCCAGCAGCTTAGATATTGCGGAAGCTTTCTTT.

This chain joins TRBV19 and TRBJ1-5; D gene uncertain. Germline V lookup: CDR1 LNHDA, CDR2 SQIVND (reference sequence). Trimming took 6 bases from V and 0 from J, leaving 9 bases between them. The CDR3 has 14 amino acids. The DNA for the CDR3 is TGTGCCAGTAGCCAACAGAATAGCAATCAGCCCCAGCATTTT. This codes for CASSQQNSNQPQHF. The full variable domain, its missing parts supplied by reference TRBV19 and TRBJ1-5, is DGGITQSPKYLFRKEGQNVTLSCEQNLNHDAMYWYRQDPGQGLRLIYYSQIVNDFQKGDIAEGYSVSREKKESFPLTVTSAQKNPTAFYLCASSQQNSNQPQHFGDGTRLSIL.

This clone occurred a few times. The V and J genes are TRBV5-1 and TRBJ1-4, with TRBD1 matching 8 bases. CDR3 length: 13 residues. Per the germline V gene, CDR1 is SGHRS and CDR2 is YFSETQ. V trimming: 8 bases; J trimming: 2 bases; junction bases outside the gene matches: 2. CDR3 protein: CASNRGTNEKLFF. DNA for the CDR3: TGCGCCAGTAACAGGGGGACTAATGAAAAACTGTTTTTT. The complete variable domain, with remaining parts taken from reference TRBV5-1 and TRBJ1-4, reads KAGVTQTPRYLIKTRGQQVTLSCSPISGHRSVSWYQQTPGQGLQFLFEYFSETQRNKGNFPGRFSGRQFSNSRSEMNVSTLELGDSALYLCASNRGTNEKLFFGSGTQLSVL.

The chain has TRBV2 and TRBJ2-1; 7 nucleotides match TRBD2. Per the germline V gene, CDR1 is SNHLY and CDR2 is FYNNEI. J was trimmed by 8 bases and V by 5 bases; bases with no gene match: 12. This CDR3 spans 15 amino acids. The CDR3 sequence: CASSSLAASRDEQFF. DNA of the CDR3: TGTGCCAGCAGTTCCCTAGCGGCTTCCCGGGATGAGCAGTTCTTC.

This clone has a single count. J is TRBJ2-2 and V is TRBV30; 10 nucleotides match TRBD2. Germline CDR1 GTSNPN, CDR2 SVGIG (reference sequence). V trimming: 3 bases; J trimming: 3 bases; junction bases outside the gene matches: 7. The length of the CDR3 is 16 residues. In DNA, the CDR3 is TGTGCCTGGAGCATTTGGACTAGCGGCCACACCGGGGAGCTGTTTTTT. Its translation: CAWSIWTSGHTGELFF.

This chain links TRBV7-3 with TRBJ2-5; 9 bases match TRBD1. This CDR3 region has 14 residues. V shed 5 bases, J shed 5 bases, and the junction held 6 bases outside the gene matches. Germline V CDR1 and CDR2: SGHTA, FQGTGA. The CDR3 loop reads CASSGTGSGETQYF. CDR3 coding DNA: TGTGCCAGCAGCGGGACAGGGTCTGGGGAGACCCAGTACTTC.

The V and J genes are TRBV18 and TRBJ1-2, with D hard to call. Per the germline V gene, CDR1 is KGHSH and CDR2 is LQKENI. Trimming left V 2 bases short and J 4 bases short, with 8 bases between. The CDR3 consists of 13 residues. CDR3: CASSPGEGYGYTF. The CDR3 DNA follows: TGTGCCAGCTCACCAGGGGAGGGCTATGGCTACACCTTC.

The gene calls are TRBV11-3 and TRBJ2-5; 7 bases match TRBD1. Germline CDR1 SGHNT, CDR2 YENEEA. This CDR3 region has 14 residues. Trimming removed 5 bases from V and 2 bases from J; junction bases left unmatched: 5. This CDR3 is CASSLGQDQETQYF. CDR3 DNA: TGTGCCAGCAGCCTTGGACAGGATCAAGAGACCCAGTACTTC.

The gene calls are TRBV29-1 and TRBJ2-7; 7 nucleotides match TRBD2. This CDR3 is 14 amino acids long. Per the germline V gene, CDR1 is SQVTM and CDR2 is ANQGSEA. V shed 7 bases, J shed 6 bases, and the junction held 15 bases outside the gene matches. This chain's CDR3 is CSAPGGSGSTEQYF. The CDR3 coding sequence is TGCAGCGCCCCCGGGGGGTCGGGGTCCACCGAGCAGTACTTC.

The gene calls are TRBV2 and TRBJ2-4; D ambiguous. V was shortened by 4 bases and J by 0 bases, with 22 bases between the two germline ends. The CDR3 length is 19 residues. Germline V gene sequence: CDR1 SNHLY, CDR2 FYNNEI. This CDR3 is CASSGQKLLSSVAKNIQYF. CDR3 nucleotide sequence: TGTGCCAGCAGTGGCCAAAAGCTCCTAAGTTCCGTAGCCAAAAACATTCAGTACTTC.

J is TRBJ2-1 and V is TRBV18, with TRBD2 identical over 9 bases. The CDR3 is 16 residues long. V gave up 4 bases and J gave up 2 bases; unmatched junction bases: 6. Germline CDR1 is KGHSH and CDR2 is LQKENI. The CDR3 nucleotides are TGTGCCAGCTCACGGTTAGCGGGAGACACCTACAATGAGCAGTTCTTC. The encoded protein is CASSRLAGDTYNEQFF.

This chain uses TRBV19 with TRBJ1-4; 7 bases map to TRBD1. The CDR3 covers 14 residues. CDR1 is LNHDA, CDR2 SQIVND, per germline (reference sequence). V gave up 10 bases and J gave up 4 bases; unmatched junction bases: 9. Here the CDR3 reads CATNPGTVNEKLFF. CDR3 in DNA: TGTGCCACCAACCCCGGGACAGTTAATGAAAAACTGTTTTTT.

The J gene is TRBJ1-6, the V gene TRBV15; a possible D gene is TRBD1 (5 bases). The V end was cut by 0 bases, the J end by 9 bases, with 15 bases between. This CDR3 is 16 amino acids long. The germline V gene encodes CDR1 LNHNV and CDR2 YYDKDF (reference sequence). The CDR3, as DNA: TGTGCCACCAGCAGAGATGGCAGGGAAGGCAGTTCACCCCTCCACTTT. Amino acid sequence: CATSRDGREGSSPLHF.

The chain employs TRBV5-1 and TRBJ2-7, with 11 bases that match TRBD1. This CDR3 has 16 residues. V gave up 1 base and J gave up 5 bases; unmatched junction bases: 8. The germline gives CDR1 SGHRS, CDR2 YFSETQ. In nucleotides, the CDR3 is TGCGCCAGCAGCTTGCAAGGACAGGGGGCGCGAGACGAGCAGTACTTC. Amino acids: CASSLQGQGARDEQYF. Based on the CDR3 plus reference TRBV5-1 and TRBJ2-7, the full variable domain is KAGVTQTPRYLIKTRGQQVTLSCSPISGHRSVSWYQQTPGQGLQFLFEYFSETQRNKGNFPGRFSGRQFSNSRSEMNVSTLELGDSALYLCASSLQGQGARDEQYFGPGTRLTVT.

The CDR3 is CASSGLQGPRTLHF. The CDR3 coding sequence is TGTGCCAGCAGTGGGTTGCAGGGGCCTCGAACCCTCCACTTT. This rearrangement joins TRBV2 to TRBJ1-6, with D possibly being TRBD1 (6 bases). This CDR3 region has 14 residues. Germline CDR1 reads SNHLY; CDR2 reads FYNNEI. V was trimmed by 4 bases and J by 14 bases, leaving 18 bases between them.

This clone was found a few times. The CDR3 DNA follows: TGTGCCAGCTCAGGACGGGGGACCTCTAGCTCCTACGAGCAGTACTTC. This sequence encodes CASSGRGTSSSYEQYF. The chain carries TRBV18 and TRBJ2-7; perhaps TRBD2 as D (6 bases). In germline, CDR1 is KGHSH, CDR2 LQKENI. The CDR3 is 16 residues long. V was shortened by 5 bases and J by 0 bases, with 17 bases between the two germline ends. Filled out from reference TRBV18 and TRBJ2-7, the complete variable domain reads NAGVMQNPRHLVRRRGQEARLRCSPMKGHSHVYWYRQLPEEGLKFMVYLQKENIIDESGMPKERFSAEFPKEGPSILRIQQVVRGDSAAYFCASSGRGTSSSYEQYFGPGTRLTVT.

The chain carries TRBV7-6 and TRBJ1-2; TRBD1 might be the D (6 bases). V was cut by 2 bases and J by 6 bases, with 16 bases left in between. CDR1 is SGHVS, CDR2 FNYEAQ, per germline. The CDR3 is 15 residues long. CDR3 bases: TGTGCCAGCAGCTTATCGGGAACAGGGACCCATGGCTACACCTTC. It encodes CASSLSGTGTHGYTF.

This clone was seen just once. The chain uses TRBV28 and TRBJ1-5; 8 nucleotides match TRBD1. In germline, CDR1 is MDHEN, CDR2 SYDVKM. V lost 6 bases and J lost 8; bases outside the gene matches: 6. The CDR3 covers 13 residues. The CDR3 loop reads CASRTGGWKPQHF. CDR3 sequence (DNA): TGTGCCAGCAGAACAGGGGGTTGGAAGCCCCAGCATTTT.

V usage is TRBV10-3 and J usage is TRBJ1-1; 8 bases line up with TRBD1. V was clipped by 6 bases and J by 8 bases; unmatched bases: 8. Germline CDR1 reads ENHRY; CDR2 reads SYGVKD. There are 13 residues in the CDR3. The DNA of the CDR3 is TGTGCCATCAGGAGAGGACAGGGCGCGGAAGCTTTCTTT. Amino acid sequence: CAIRRGQGAEAFF.

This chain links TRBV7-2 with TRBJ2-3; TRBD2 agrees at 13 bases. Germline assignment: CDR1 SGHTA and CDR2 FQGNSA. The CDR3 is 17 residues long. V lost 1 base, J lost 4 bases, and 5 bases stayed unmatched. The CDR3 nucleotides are TGTGCCAGCAGCTTAGTACTAGCGGGAGGGCCCGCAGATACGCAGTATTTT. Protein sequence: CASSLVLAGGPADTQYF.

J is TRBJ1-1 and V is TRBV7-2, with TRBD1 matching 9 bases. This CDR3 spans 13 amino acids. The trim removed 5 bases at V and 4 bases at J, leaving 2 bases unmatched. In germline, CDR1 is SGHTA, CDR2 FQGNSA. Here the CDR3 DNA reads TGTGCCAGCAGCCAGGGACAGGGCACTGAAGCTTTCTTT. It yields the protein CASSQGQGTEAFF.

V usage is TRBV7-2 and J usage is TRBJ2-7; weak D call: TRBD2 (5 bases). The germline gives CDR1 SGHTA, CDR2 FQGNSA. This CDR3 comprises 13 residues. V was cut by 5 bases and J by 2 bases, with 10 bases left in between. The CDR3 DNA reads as TGTGCCAGCAGCGTATTGAGGGCCTACGAGCAGTACTTC. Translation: CASSVLRAYEQYF.

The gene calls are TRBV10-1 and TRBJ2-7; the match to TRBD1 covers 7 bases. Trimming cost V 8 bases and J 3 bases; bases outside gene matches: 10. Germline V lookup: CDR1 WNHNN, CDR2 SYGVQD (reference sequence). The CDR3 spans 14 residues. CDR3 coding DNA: TGCGCCAGCGAGATGGCAGGGGGTATCTACGAGCAGTACTTC. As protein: CASEMAGGIYEQYF.